Presented here are 3 T cell receptor beta chains from one specimen sequenced in a study of shared clonotypes between healthy human individuals. Method: immunoSEQ multiplex PCR; TCRdb's copy keeps in-frame clones and lacks some. Of approximately 620,000 clones listed, about 97% were seen once; the top ten hold roughly 0.05%. Sequencing input: naive CD4+ T cells sorted from blood. Subset here: CD45RA+ positively selected. Receptor source: a woman aged 25 to 45 in good health.

This clone was picked up one time. V gene TRBV18 combines with J gene TRBJ2-7, with D maybe TRBD1 (6 bases). Trimming pared 3 bases from V and 3 bases from J, leaving 24 bases between. The CDR3 sequence is 18 residues long. The V gene's germline CDR1 is KGHSH and CDR2 LQKENI. CDR3 DNA sequence: TGTGCCAGCTCACCGACACGTATTTCCCCAACAGGGATCTACGAGCAGTACTTC. Protein sequence: CASSPTRISPTGIYEQYF.

This clone was picked up a small number of times. V is TRBV4-1 and J is TRBJ1-1; no definite D call. Germline CDR1 is MGHRA and CDR2 is YSYEKL. The CDR3 totals 12 residues. The V and J ends lost 5 bases and 5 bases respectively, with 9 bases between them. CDR3 DNA sequence: TGCGCCAGCAGCTCCCGGAGGACTGAAGCTTTCTTT. Its protein product is CASSSRRTEAFF.

V usage is TRBV6-5 and J usage is TRBJ2-7; TRBD1 agrees at 11 bases. The J segment lost 6 bases and the V segment lost 6 bases, leaving 4 bases of the junction unmatched. CDR3 size: 13 residues. Germline CDR1 MNHEY, CDR2 SVGAGI. The CDR3 DNA sequence: TGTGCCAGCAGACGAGGGACAGGGGGCGAGCAGTACTTC. It translates to CASRRGTGGEQYF.